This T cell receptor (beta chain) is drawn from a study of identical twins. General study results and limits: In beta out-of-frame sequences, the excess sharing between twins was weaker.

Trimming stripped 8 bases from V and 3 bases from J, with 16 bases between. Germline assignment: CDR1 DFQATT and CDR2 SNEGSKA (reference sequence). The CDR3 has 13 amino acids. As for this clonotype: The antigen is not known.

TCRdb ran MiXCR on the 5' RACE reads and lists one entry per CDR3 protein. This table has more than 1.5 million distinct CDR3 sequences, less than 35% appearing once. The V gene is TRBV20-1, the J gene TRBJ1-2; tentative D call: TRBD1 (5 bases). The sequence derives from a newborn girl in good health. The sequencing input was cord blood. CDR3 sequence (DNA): TGCAGTAGAGCCGGGGGAGTTGACTATGGCTACACCTTC. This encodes CSRAGGVDYGYTF.